This T cell receptor (beta chain) was retrieved from a study of blood T cell repertoires in COVID-19. Across the whole study: Italy, Spain and the United States were the sources of the convalescent and acute COVID-19 samples. PBMCs, B-cell-depleted T cells, or T cells provided the cDNA or gDNA that made up the material.

Per the germline V gene, CDR1 is SGDLS and CDR2 is YYNGEE. V trimming: 2 bases; J trimming: 1 base; junction bases outside the gene matches: 17. The CDR3 runs 19 residues. In the original processing: Amplification with reference gene primers provided the estimates of nucleated cell counts. Clones were read by immunoSEQ multiplex PCR, and TCRdb kept only the in-frame ones, dropping some. V and J calls and clone size are those listed in that table; D and trimming were worked out from the DNA. The repertoire has 170,000 or so clones, about 86% of them found once; the top ten carry about 7%. The chain links TRBV9 to TRBJ1-1, with TRBD1 matching over 7 bases. The sequenced sample was peripheral blood. This TCR was recovered from a man aged 50 to 60 with active or convalescent COVID-19. This CDR3 is CASSVVPELWTGENTEAFF. CDR3 nucleotide sequence: TGTGCCAGCAGCGTCGTCCCGGAACTTTGGACAGGAGAGAACACTGAAGCTTTCTTT.